The T cell receptor beta chain described here comes from a study of cytomegalovirus exposure and HLA in healthy donors. The study ran its PCR with 60 Vbeta and 13 Jbeta primers. Clones were sequenced by immunoSEQ multiplex PCR, and TCRdb holds only the in-frame ones, with some missing. Seen here are about 130,000 clones, over 65% observed once, and the top ten hold about 1.3%. CDR1 and CDR2 (germline): SGHTA, FQGNSA. Trimming left V 0 bases short and J 6 bases short, with 11 bases between. The CDR3 spans 15 residues. Sequenced: PBMCs. This receptor was taken from a man aged 50-59 years in good health and CMV-seronegative. This rearrangement joins TRBV7-2 to TRBJ2-2; D is possibly TRBD1 (5 bases). The CDR3 DNA reads as TGTGCCAGCAGCTTAGCGCAGGGTATGGCCGGGGAGCTGTTTTTT. This encodes CASSLAQGMAGELFF.